The 3 T cell receptor beta chains below all came from one sample that was sequenced in a study of T cells in Graves' hyperthyroidism and ophthalmopathy. Authors of the study amplified TCR beta CDR3 regions from RNA transcripts. First-round RT-PCR of the TCR CDR3 relied on the HTBI primer set. One entry per CDR3 protein results from TCRdb running MiXCR on the multiplex PCR reads. The sample holds roughly 300,000 distinct CDR3 sequences; roughly 20% are singletons and the top ten take roughly 49%. The specimen sequenced was blood. The source is a woman between 45 and 65 years old with Graves' hyperthyroidism.

The sample holds a few counts of this clonotype. Relative to the germline gene, one junction end is altered; a read error may explain this. This rearrangement joins TRBV3-1 to TRBJ1-4; D gene uncertain. CDR3 length: 15 residues. Germline CDR1 and CDR2: LGHDT and YNNKEL (reference sequence). The CDR3 DNA sequence: TGCGCCAGCAGTGAGTCGGGTGTGGCTAATGAAAAACTGTTTTTT. Translated, it gives CASSESGVANEKLFF.

In its sample, this clonotype was seen a few times. This chain connects TRBV7-9 to TRBJ1-6; D is possibly TRBD1 (6 bases). V was shortened by 4 bases and J by 10 bases, with 14 bases between the two germline ends. This CDR3 has 14 amino acids. Germline loops: CDR1 SEHNR, CDR2 FQNEAQ (reference sequence). CDR3 loop: CASSSDRNPSPLHF. CDR3 nucleotide sequence: TGTGCCAGCAGCTCGGACAGAAACCCCTCACCCCTCCACTTT.

This clonotype appeared a few times. The chain recombines TRBV6-1 with TRBJ2-7; 7 positions agree with TRBD2. J was trimmed by 4 bases and V by 6 bases; bases with no gene match: 9. Germline values: CDR1 MNHNS, CDR2 SASEGT. This CDR3 region has 14 residues. The CDR3 here is CASSRTSPGYEQYF. The CDR3 coding sequence is TGTGCCAGCAGCCGGACTAGTCCAGGTTACGAGCAGTACTTC.